This T cell receptor (beta chain) was sequenced during a study of blood T cell repertoires in COVID-19. Study in general: Researchers got acute and convalescent COVID-19 samples from the United States, Italy and Spain. T cells, B-cell-depleted T cells, or PBMCs supplied cDNA or gDNA.

The CDR3 has 12 amino acids. V dropped 3 bases and J dropped 5 bases, with 5 bases sitting between them. In Seattle, patients joined the study during active infection and were tracked longitudinally. Original analysis: Amplifying reference gene primers gave estimates of nucleated cell counts. Some clones are missing from TCRdb's copy, which holds only in-frame ones; the method was immunoSEQ multiplex PCR. V and J calls and clone size follow that table, whereas D and trimming were derived from the DNA. This sample has 150,000 to 200,000 clones, with about 92% found just once. This clone appeared once. The specimen was peripheral blood. The chain has TRBV12-3 or TRBV12-4 and TRBJ1-5; D remains ambiguous. The source of this sequence is a woman aged 55-70 years with COVID-19, enrolled during active disease. CDR3 DNA sequence: TGTGCCAGCAGTTTGTCAGATCAGCCCCAGCATTTT. Residues: CASSLSDQPQHF.